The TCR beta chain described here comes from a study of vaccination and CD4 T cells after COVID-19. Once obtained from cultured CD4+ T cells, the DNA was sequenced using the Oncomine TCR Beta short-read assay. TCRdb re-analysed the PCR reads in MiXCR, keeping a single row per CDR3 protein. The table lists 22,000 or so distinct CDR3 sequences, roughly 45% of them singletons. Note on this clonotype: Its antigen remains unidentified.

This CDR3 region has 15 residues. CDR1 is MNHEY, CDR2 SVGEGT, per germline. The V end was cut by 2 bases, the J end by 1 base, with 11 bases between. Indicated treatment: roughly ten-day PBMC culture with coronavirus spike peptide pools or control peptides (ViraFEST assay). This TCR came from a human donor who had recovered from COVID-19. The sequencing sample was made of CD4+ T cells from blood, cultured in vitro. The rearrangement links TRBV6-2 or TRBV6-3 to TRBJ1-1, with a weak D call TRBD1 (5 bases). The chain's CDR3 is CASSYRSGANTEAFF. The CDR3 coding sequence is TGTGCCAGCAGTTACAGGAGTGGGGCGAACACTGAAGCTTTCTTT.